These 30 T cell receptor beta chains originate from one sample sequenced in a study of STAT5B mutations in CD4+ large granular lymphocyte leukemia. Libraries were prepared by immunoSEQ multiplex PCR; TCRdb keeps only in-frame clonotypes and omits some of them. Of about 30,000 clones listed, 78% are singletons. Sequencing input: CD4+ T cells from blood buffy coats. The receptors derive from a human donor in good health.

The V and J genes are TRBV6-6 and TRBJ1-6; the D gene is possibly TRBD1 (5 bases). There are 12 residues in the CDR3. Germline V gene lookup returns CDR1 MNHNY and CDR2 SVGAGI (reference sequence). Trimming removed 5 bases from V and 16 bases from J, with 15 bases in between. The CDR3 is CASSAIRARLHF. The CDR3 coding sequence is TGTGCCAGCAGTGCTATCAGGGCGAGACTCCACTTT.

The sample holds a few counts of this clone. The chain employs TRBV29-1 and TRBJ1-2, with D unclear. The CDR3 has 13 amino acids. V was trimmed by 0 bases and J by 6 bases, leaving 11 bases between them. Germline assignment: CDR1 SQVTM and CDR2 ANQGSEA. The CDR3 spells CSVEELGKNGYTF. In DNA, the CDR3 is TGCAGCGTTGAAGAGCTAGGGAAGAATGGCTACACCTTC.

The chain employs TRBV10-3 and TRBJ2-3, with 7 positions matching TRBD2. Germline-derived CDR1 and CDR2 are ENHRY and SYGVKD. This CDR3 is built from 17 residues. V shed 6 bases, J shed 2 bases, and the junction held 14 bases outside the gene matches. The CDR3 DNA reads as TGTGCCATCAGCGGCTTGGAGCGGGGCTACGACACAGATACGCAGTATTTT. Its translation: CAISGLERGYDTDTQYF.

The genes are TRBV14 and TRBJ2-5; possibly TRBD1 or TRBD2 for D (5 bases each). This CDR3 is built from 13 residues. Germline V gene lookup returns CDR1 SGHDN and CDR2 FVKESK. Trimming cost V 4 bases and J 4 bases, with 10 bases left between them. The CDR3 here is CASSRGMRETQYF. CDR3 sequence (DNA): TGTGCCAGCAGCCGGGGGATGCGAGAGACCCAGTACTTC.

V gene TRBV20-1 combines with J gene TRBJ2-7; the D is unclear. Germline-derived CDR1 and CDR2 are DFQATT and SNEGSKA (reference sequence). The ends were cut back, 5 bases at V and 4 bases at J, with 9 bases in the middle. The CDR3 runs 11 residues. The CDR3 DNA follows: TGCAGTGCTCGCCAAGGGTACGAGCAGTACTTC. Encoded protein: CSARQGYEQYF.

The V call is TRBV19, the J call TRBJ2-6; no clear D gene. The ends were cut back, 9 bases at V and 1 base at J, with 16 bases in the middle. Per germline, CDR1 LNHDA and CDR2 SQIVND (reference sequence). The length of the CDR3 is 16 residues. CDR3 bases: TGTGCCAGCACGCACGGCTTCATGTCTGGGGCCAACGTCCTGACTTTC. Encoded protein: CASTHGFMSGANVLTF.

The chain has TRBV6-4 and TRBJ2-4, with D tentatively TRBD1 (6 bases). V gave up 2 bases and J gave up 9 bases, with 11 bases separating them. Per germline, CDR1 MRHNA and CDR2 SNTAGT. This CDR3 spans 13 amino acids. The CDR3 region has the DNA TGTGCCAGCAGTGACAAGACAGGCGGCATTCAGTACTTC. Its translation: CASSDKTGGIQYF.

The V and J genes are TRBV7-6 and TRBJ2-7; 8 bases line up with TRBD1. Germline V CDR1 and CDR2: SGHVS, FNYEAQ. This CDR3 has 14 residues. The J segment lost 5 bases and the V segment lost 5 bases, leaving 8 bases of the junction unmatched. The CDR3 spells CASSPGQGADEQYF. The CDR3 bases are TGTGCCAGCAGCCCGGGGCAGGGGGCCGACGAGCAGTACTTC.

Here the CDR3 DNA reads TGTGCCAGCAGTGCACTAGCGGGAGAGACCCAGTACTTC. It specifies CASSALAGETQYF. The rearrangement uses TRBV2 and TRBJ2-5, with 9 bases aligning to TRBD2. This CDR3 has 13 amino acids. Germline trimming cut 4 bases from V and 4 bases from J; bases unmatched to any gene: 1. Per the germline V gene, CDR1 is SNHLY and CDR2 is FYNNEI.

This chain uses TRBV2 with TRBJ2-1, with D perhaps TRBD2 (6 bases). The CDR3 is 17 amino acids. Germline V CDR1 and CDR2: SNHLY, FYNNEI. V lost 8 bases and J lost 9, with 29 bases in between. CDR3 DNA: TGTGCCAGCCTTCCGACTATTGCGGGGCTCGAACGGGGTGAGCAGTTCTTC. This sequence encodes CASLPTIAGLERGEQFF.

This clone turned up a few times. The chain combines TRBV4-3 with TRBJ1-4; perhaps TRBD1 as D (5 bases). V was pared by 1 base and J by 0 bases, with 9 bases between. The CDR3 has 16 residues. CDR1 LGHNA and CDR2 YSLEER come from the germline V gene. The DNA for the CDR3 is TGCGCCAGCAGCCAAGGACAGACTGCAACTAATGAAAAACTGTTTTTT. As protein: CASSQGQTATNEKLFF.

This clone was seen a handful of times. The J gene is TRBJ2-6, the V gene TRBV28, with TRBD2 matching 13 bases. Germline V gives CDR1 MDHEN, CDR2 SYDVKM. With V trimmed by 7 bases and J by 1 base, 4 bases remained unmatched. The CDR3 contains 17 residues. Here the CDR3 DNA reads TGTGCCAGCATCGGGACTAGCGGGACTTCTGGGGCCAACGTCCTGACTTTC. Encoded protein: CASIGTSGTSGANVLTF.

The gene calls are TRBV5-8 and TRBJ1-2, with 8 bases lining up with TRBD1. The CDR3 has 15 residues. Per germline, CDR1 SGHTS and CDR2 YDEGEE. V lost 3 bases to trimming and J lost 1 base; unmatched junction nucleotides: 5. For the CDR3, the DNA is TGTGCCAGCAGCTCACCAGGGGGCCTTAACTATGGCTACACCTTC. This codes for CASSSPGGLNYGYTF.

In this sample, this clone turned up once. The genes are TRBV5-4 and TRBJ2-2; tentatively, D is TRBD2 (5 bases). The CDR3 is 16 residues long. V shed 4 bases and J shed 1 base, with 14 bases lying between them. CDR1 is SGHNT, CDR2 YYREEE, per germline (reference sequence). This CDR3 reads CASSHYSGLNTGELFF. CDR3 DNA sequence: TGTGCCAGCAGCCATTACAGCGGATTGAACACCGGGGAGCTGTTTTTT.

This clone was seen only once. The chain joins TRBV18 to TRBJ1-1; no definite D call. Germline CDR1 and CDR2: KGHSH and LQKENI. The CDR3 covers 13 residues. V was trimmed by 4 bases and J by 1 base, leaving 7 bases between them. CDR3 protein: CASSRQGNTEAFF. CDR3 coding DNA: TGTGCCAGCTCACGTCAAGGGAACACTGAAGCTTTCTTT.

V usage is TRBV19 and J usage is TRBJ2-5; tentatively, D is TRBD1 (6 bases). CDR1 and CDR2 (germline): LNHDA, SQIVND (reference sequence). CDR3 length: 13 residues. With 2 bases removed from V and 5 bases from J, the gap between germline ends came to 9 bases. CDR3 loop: CASSIQGMETQYF. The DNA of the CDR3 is TGTGCCAGTAGTATACAGGGGATGGAGACCCAGTACTTC.

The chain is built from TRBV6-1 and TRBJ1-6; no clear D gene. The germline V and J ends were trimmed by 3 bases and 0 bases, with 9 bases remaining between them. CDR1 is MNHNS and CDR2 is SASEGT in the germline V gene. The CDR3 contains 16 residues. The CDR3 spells CASSDQASSYNSPLHF. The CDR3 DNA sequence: TGTGCCAGCAGTGACCAGGCGAGCTCCTATAATTCACCCCTCCACTTT.

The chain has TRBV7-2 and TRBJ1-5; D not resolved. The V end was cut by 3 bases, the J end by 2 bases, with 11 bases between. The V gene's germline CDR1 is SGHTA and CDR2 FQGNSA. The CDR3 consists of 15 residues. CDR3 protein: CASSLAGRGNQPQHF. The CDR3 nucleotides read TGTGCCAGCAGCTTGGCAGGTAGAGGCAATCAGCCCCAGCATTTT.

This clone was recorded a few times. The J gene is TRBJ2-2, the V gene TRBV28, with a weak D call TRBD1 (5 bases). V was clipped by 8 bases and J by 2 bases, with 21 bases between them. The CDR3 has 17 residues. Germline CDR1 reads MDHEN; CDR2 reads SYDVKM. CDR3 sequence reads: CASLTLGLRANTGELFF. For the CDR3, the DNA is TGTGCCAGCCTTACATTGGGGCTAAGGGCAAACACCGGGGAGCTGTTTTTT.

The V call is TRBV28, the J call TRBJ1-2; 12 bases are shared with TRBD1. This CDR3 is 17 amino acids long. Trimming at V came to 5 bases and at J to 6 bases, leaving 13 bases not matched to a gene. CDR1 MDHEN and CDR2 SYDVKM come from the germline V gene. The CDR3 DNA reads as TGTGCCAGCAGTCAACCCGGGACAGGGGGCGATCTTGATGGCTACACCTTC. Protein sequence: CASSQPGTGGDLDGYTF.

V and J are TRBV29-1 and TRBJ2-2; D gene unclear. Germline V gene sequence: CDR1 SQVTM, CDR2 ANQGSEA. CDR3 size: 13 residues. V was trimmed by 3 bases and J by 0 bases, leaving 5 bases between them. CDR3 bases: TGCAGCGTTGACAGCACGAACACCGGGGAGCTGTTTTTT. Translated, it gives CSVDSTNTGELFF.

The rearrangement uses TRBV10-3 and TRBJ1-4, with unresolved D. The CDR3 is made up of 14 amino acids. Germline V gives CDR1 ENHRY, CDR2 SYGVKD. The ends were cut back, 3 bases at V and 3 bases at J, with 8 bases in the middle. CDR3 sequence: CAISDSQANEKLFF. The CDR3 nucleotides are TGTGCCATCAGTGATTCACAAGCTAATGAAAAACTGTTTTTT.

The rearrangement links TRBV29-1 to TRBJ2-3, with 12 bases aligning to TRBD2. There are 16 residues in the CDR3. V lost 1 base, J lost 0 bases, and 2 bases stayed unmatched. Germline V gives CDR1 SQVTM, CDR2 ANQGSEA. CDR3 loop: CSVEGLAGESTDTQYF. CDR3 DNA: TGCAGCGTTGAAGGACTAGCGGGAGAGAGCACAGATACGCAGTATTTT.

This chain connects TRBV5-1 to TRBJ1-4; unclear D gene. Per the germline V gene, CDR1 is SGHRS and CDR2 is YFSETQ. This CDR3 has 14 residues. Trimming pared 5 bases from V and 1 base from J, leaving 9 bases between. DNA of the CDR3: TGCGCCAGCAGACCCATGGGAACTAATGAAAAACTGTTTTTT. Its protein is CASRPMGTNEKLFF. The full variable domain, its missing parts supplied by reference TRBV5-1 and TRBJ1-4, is KAGVTQTPRYLIKTRGQQVTLSCSPISGHRSVSWYQQTPGQGLQFLFEYFSETQRNKGNFPGRFSGRQFSNSRSEMNVSTLELGDSALYLCASRPMGTNEKLFFGSGTQLSVL.

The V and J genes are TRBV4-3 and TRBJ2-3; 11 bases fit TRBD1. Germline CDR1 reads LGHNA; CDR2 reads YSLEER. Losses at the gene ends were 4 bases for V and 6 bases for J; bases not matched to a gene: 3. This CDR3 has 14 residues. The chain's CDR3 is CASSPGQGVDTQYF. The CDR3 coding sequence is TGCGCCAGCAGCCCGGGACAGGGGGTGGATACGCAGTATTTT.

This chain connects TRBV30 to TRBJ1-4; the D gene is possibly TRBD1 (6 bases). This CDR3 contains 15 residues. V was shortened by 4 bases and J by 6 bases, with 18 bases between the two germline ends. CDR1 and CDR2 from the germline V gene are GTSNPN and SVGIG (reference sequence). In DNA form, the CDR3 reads TGTGCCTGGACAAGAGGGACACGGACACATGAAAAACTGTTTTTT. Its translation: CAWTRGTRTHEKLFF.

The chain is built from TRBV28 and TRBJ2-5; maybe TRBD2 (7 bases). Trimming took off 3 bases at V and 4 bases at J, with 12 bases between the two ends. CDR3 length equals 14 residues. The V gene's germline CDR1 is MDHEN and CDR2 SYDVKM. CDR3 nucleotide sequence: TGTGCCAGCAGTTTGGGGGGGCGGGGAGAGACCCAGTACTTC. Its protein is CASSLGGRGETQYF.

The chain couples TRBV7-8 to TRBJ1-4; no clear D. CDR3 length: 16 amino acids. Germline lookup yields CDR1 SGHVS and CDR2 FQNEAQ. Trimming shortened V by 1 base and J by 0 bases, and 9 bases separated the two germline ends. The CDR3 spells CASSLGRLATNEKLFF. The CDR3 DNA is TGTGCCAGCAGCTTAGGGCGGCTTGCAACTAATGAAAAACTGTTTTTT. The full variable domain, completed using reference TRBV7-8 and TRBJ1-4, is GAGVSQSPRYKVAKRGQDVALRCDPISGHVSLFWYQQALGQGPEFLTYFQNEAQLDKSGLPSDRFFAERPEGSVSTLKIQRTQQEDSAVYLCASSLGRLATNEKLFFGSGTQLSVL.

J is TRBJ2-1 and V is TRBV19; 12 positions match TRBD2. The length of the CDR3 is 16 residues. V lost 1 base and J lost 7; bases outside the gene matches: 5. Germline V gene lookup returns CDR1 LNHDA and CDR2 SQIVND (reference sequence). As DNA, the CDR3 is TGTGCCAGTAGTATAGGGAGGACTAGCGGGACAAATGAGCAGTTCTTC. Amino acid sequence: CASSIGRTSGTNEQFF.

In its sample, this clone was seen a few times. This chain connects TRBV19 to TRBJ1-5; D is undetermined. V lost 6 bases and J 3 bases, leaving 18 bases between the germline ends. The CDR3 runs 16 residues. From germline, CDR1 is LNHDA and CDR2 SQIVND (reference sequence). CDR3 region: CASRVEGGRDNQPQHF. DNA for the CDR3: TGTGCCAGTAGAGTAGAGGGTGGACGGGACAATCAGCCCCAGCATTTT.